The TCR beta chain under discussion was sequenced for a study of blood T cell repertoires in COVID-19. About the study: Whether acute or convalescent, the COVID-19 samples came from the United States, Italy and Spain. The analysed material was cDNA or gDNA that came from T cells, B-cell-depleted T cells, or PBMCs.

CDR3 length: 13 amino acids. V lost 4 bases and J lost 5; bases outside the gene matches: 4. The germline CDR1 and CDR2 sequences are MNHEY and SVGAGI. Original data processing: For nucleated cells, counts were estimated from reference gene primer amplification. Some clones are missing from TCRdb's copy, which holds only in-frame ones; the method was immunoSEQ multiplex PCR. Clone size and the V and J calls come from that table; the DNA yielded D and trimming. Among around 50,000 clones listed, 80% to 90% were seen once. The sequencing input was peripheral blood. This TCR came from a human donor in a cohort sampled during active COVID-19. The rearrangement links TRBV6-5 to TRBJ2-5; 7 nucleotides line up with TRBD1. This CDR3 reads CASSSQGWETQYF. As DNA, the CDR3 is TGTGCCAGCAGTTCACAGGGGTGGGAGACCCAGTACTTC.